This TCR beta chain comes out of a study of beta chain features in type 1 diabetes listed by TCRdb under 2018. General notes on the study: Mean age, gender distribution, total cell number and subset yield did not differ between patients and healthy donors. A total of roughly 100 million sorted cells were examined across all samples, and the number of cells per subset was strongly correlated with RNA yield. The study compared TCRB repertoires of sorted circulating CD4+ T cell subsets between recently diagnosed type 1 diabetes patients and matched healthy donors. Naive and central memory subsets were obtained from all 30 or so donors, but regulatory and stem cell-like memory subsets were isolated from only 8 patients and about 8 healthy donors.

From each donor, a single peripheral blood sample of around 120 mL on average was drawn into heparinised tubes. Using a panel that included CD45RO, CCR7, CD25, CD127, CD95 and CD27, naive, central memory, regulatory and stem cell-like memory CD4+ T cells were sorted on a BD FACSAria II. All sorted populations exceeded 95% purity. PBMCs were isolated immediately by Lymphoprep density gradient centrifugation and stained directly without culture. To minimize batch effects, samples were stained and sorted in pairs, one healthy donor with one patient per experiment. The paper as a whole reports these results and caveats: PCR might favor shorter templates, but patient and control samples were amplified and corrected together, so any skew would affect both groups equally. Because the HLA sub-analyses included only small numbers of individuals, any influence of HLA type on TCRB rearrangement was left unresolved. Because cDNA was sequenced instead of genomic DNA, highly expressing activated cells could be over-represented, though the groups showed no difference in activation or CD3 levels. The naive, central memory and regulatory TCRB repertoires appeared to resemble one another more closely among patients than among healthy donors. Type 1 diabetes patients showed a moderate but significant shortening of TCRB CDR3 length in all four CD4+ subsets. Patients with type 1 diabetes made fewer insertions and deleted more nucleotides at VDJ recombination sites, implying thymic rearrangement abnormalities.

The sample holds a few counts of this clone. Its recognized antigen is unknown. No quality values exist for individual bases; no much larger clone is one base distant. The entire isolated RNA was reverse transcribed using the High Capacity cDNA Reverse Transcription Kit, and thus expressed TCRB transcripts were sequenced. Deep immunoSEQ sequencing was performed on naive, central memory and regulatory T cell samples, with an average of roughly 3.5 million total reads per sample. After sorted cells were lysed in RLT buffer, RNA was extracted with DNase-treated RNeasy Micro or Mini kits, with the choice depending on cell number. Each cell subset was processed on its own to prevent cross-contamination, while patient and healthy donor samples were processed together. Using the immunoSEQ multiplex PCR, TCRB sequences were amplified from cDNA into 87-bp fragments spanning the CDR3 region. The amplicons were sequenced using the Illumina HiSeq platform. In the original analysis: Synthetic template baselines were used to correct PCR bias computationally, reads within Hamming distance 2 were collapsed together, and singletons that could not be merged were discarded. Reads were aligned against IMGT so that V, D and J genes, CDR3 length and insertions or deletions at six rearrangement sites could be assigned. Clonotype counts were normalized to sorted cell number within each subset before computing true diversity and Gini coefficients with the tcR R package. Repertoire sharing was quantified using the overlap coefficient calculated on TCRB nucleotide sequences. Out-of-frame TCRB sequences from naive cells were analyzed to stand in for the pre-selection repertoire. This immuneACCESS table, as held by TCRdb, lists in-frame sequences with V and J called but not all clones. Of the missing ones, under half trace to an unresolved V gene in checked studies; the others have no known cause. The DNA gave D and trimming, while V, J and clone size come from that table. The sample includes a few hundred thousand clones, with around 12% observed a single time. Jointly, the top ten make up roughly 0.017% of the sample.

The CDR3 holds 14 amino acids from the cysteine to the phenylalanine. The only DNA kept is the CDR3, 42 bases in frame from the first base. Taken from the germline V gene, the CDR1 and CDR2 loops are SGDLS and YYNGEE. Relative to germline, V is 4 bases shorter and J is 1 base shorter, with 11 bases between their ends. The TCR was taken from a man aged 18 to 29 in good health. The rearranged chain carries TRBV9 and TRBJ1-1; confidence is insufficient to name the D gene. Sequencing was done on a sample of naive CD4+ T cells from blood. In the paper's terms, the cell subset or site label means: true naive CD4+ T cells. The DNA reads TGTGCCAGCAGCTCACGGACTGAGAACACTGAAGCTTTCTTT. This codes for CASSSRTENTEAFF.